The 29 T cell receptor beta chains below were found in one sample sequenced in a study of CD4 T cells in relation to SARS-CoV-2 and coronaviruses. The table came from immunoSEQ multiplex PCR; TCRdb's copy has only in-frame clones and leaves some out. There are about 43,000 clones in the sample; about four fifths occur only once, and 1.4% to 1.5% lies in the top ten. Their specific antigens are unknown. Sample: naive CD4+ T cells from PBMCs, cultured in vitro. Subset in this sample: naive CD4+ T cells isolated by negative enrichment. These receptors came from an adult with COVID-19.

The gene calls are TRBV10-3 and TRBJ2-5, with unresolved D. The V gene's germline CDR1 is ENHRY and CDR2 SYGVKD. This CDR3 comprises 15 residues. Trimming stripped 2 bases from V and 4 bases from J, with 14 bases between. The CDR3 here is CAISELWGRVETQYF. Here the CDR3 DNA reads TGTGCCATCAGTGAGCTATGGGGAAGGGTAGAGACCCAGTACTTC.

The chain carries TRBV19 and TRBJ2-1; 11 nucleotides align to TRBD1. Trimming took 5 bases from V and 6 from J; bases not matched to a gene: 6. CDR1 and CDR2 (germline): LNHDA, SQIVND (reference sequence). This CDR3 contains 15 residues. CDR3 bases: TGTGCCAGTAGTTGGGGGACAGGGGGTCTCAATGAGCAGTTCTTC. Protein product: CASSWGTGGLNEQFF.

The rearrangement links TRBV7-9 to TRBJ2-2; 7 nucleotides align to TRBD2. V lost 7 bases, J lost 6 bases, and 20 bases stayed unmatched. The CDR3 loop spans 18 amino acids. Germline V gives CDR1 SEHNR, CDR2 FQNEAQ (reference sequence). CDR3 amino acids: CASNPPRSGGRVAGELFF. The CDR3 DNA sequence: TGTGCCAGCAACCCTCCGAGATCGGGGGGTCGAGTTGCCGGGGAGCTGTTTTTT.

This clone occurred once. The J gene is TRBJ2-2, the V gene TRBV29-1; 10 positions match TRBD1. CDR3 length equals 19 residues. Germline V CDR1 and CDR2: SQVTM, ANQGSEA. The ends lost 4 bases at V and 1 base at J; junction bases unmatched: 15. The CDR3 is CSVGGAKDRGGRNTGELFF. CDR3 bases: TGCAGCGTTGGGGGGGCCAAGGACAGGGGGGGTCGGAACACCGGGGAGCTGTTTTTT.

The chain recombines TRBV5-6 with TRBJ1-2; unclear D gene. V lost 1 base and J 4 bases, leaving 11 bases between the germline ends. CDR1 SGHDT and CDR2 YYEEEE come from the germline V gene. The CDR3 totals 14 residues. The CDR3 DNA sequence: TGTGCCAGCAGCTTGTACGGGTTAGGCTATGGCTACACCTTC. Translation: CASSLYGLGYGYTF.

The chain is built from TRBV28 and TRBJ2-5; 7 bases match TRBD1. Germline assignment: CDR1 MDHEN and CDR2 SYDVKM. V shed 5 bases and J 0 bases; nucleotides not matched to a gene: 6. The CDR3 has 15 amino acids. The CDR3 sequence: CASSPMGTDQETQYF. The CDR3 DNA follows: TGTGCCAGCAGTCCAATGGGGACAGACCAAGAGACCCAGTACTTC.

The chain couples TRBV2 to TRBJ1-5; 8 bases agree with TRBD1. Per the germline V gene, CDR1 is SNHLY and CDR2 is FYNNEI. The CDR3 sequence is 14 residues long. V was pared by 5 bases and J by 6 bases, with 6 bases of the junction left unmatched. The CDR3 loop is CASSSTGERQPQHF. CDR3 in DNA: TGTGCCAGCAGTTCGACAGGGGAGCGTCAGCCCCAGCATTTT.

DNA of the CDR3: TGTGCCAGTAGTATAGTCCCATCCGGGGACACCATATATTTT. It is translated as CASSIVPSGDTIYF. The rearrangement links TRBV19 to TRBJ1-3; unclear D gene. The CDR3 runs 14 residues. Germline CDR1 LNHDA, CDR2 SQIVND (reference sequence). The ends were cut back, 1 base at V and 8 bases at J, with 12 bases in the middle.

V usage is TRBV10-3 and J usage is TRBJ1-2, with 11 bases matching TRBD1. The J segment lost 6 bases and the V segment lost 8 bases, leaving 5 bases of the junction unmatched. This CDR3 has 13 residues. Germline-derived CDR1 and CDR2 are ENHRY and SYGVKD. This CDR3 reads CAIEGTGGNGYTF. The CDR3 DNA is TGTGCCATCGAGGGGACAGGGGGTAATGGCTACACCTTC.

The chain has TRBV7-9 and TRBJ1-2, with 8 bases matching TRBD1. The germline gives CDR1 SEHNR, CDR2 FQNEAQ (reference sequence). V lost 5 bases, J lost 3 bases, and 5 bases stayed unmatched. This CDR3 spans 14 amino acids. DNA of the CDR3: TGTGCCAGCAGCATGGACAGGGATCACTATGGCTACACCTTC. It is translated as CASSMDRDHYGYTF.

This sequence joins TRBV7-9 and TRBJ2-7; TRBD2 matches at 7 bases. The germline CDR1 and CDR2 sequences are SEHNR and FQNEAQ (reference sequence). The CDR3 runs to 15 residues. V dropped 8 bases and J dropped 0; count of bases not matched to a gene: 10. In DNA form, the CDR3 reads TGTGCCAGCTCCTTGCGGGGGTCCCTCTCCTACGAGCAGTACTTC. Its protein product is CASSLRGSLSYEQYF.

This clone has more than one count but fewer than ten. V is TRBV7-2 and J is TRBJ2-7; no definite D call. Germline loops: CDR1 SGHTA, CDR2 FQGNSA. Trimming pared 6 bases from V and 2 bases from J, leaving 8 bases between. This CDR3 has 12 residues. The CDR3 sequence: CASSYVAYEQYF. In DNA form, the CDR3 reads TGTGCCAGCAGTTATGTCGCCTACGAGCAGTACTTC.

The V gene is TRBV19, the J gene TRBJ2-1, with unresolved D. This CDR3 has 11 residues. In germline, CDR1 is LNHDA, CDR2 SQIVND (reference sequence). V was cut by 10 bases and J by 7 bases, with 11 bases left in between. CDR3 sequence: CATAIGNEQFF. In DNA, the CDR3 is TGTGCCACCGCCATAGGGAATGAGCAGTTCTTC.

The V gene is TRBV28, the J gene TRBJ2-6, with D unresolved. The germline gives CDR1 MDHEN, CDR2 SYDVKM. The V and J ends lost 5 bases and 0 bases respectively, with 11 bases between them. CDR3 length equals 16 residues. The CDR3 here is CASSALGFSGANVLTF. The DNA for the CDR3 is TGTGCCAGCAGTGCCCTGGGGTTCTCTGGGGCCAACGTCCTGACTTTC.

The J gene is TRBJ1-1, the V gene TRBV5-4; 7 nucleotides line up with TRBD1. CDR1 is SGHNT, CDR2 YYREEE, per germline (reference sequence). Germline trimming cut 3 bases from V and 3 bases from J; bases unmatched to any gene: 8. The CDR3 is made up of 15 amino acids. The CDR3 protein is CASSSTGASDTEAFF. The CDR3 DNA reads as TGTGCCAGCAGCTCAACAGGGGCGAGTGACACTGAAGCTTTCTTT.

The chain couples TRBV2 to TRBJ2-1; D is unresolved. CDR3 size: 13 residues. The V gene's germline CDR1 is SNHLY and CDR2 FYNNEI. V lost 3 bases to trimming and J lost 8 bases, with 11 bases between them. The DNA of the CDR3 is TGTGCCAGCAGTGATTGGGTTTGGTATGAGCAGTTCTTC. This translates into CASSDWVWYEQFF.

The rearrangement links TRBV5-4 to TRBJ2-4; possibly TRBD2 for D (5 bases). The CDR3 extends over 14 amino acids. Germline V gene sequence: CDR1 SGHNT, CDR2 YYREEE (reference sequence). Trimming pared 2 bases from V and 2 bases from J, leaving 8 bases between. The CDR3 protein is CASSLEGTKNIQYF. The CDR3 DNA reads TGTGCCAGCAGCTTAGAGGGAACCAAAAACATTCAGTACTTC.

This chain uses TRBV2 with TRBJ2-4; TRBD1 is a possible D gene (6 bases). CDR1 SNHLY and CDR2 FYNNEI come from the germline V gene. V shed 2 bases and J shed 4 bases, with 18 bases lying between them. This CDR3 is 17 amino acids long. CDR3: CASSETWIDRQKNIQYF. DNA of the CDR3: TGTGCCAGCAGTGAAACCTGGATTGACAGGCAGAAAAACATTCAGTACTTC. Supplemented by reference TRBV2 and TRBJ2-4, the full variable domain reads EPEVTQTPSHQVTQMGQEVILRCVPISNHLYFYWYRQILGQKVEFLVSFYNNEISEKSEIFDDQFSVERPDGSNFTLKIRSTKLEDSAMYFCASSETWIDRQKNIQYFGAGTRLSVL.

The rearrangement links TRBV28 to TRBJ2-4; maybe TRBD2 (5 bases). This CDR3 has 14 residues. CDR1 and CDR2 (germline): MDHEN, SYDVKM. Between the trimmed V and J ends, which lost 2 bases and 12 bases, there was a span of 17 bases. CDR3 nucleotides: TGTGCCAGCAGTTTACCCCCCGGAGGATCTAATCAGTACTTC. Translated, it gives CASSLPPGGSNQYF.

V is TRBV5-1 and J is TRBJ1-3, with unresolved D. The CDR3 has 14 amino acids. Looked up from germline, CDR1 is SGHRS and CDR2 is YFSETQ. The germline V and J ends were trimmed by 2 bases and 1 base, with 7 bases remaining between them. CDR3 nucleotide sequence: TGCGCCAGCAGCTTCCGGGATTCTGGAAACACCATATATTTT. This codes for CASSFRDSGNTIYF.

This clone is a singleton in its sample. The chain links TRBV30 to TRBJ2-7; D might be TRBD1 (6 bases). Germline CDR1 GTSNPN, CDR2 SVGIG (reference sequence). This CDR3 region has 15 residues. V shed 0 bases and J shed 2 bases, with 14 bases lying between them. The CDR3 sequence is CAWSVLGTPAYEQYF. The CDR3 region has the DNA TGTGCCTGGAGTGTACTCGGGACACCAGCCTACGAGCAGTACTTC.

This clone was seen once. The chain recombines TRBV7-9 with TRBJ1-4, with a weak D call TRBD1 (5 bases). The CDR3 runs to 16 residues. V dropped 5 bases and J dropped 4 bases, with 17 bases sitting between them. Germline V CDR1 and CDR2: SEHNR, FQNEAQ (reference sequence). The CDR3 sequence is CASSQSGGAHNEKLFF. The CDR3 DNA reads TGTGCCAGCAGCCAAAGCGGGGGAGCACATAATGAAAAACTGTTTTTT.

The CDR3, as DNA: TGTGCCAGCAGCCCAGAGGGCGCAACTAATGAAAAACTGTTTTTT. This translates into CASSPEGATNEKLFF. This chain joins TRBV6-5 and TRBJ1-4, with D unclear. Deletions cut 6 bases from V and 0 bases from J, with 11 bases between. This CDR3 has 15 amino acids. Germline CDR1 and CDR2: MNHEY and SVGAGI.

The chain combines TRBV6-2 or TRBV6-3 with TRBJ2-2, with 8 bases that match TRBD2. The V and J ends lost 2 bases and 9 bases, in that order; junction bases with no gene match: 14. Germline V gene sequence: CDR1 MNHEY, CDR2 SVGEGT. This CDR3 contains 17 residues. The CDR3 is CASSYVLKGLVFRELFF. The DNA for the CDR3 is TGTGCCAGCAGTTACGTTTTGAAGGGACTAGTATTCCGGGAGCTGTTTTTT.

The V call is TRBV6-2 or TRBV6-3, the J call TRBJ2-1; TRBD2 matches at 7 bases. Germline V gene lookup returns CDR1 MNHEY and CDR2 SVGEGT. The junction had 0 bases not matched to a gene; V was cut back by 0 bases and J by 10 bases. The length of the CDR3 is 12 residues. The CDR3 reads CASSYSGLEQFF. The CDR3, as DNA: TGTGCCAGCAGTTACTCGGGACTAGAGCAGTTCTTC.

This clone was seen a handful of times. CDR3 nucleotide sequence: TGTGCCTGGAGTCTAGGAAACACCATATATTTT. This codes for CAWSLGNTIYF. The chain has TRBV30 and TRBJ1-3, with D hard to call. Germline CDR1 is GTSNPN and CDR2 is SVGIG (reference sequence). The length of the CDR3 is 11 residues. Trimming left V 2 bases short and J 4 bases short, with 3 bases between.

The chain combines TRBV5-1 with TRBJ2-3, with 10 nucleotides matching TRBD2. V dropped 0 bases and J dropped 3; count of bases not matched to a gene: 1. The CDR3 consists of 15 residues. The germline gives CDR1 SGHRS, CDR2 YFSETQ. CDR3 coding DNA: TGCGCCAGCAGCTTGGGGGGACTAGCGACAGATACGCAGTATTTT. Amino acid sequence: CASSLGGLATDTQYF.

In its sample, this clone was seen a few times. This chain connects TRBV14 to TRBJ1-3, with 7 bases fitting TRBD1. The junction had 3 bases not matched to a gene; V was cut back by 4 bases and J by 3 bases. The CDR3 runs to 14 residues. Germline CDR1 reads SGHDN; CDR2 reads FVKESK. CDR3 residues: CASSLRGYGNTIYF. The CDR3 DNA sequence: TGTGCCAGCAGCCTCAGGGGGTATGGAAACACCATATATTTT.

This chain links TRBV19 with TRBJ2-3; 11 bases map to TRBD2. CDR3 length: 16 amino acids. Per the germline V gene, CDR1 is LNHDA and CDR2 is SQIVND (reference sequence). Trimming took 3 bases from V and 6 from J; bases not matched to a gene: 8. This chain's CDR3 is CASSMTSGTDVDTQYF. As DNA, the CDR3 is TGTGCCAGTAGTATGACTAGCGGGACGGATGTGGATACGCAGTATTTT. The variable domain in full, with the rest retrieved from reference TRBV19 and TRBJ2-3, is DGGITQSPKYLFRKEGQNVTLSCEQNLNHDAMYWYRQDPGQGLRLIYYSQIVNDFQKGDIAEGYSVSREKKESFPLTVTSAQKNPTAFYLCASSMTSGTDVDTQYFGPGTRLTVL.